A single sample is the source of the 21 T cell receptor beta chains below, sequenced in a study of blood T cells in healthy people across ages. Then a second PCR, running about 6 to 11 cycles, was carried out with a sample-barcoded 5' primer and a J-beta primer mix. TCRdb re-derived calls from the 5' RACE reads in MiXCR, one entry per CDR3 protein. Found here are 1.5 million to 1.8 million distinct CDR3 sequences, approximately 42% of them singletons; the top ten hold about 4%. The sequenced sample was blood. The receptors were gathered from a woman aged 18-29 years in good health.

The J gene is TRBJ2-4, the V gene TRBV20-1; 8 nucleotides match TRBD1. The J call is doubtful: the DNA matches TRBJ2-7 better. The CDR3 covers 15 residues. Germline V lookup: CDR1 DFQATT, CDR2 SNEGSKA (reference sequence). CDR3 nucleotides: TGCAGTGCTAGAGATCAGAACAGGGGGACATACGAGCAGTACTTC. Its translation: CSARDQNRGTYEQYF.

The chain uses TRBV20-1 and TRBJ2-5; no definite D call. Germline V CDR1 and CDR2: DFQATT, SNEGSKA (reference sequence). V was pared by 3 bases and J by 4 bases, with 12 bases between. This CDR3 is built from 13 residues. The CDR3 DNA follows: TGCAGTGCTAGCAGAATGGTAGTAGAGACCCAGTACTTC. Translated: CSASRMVVETQYF.

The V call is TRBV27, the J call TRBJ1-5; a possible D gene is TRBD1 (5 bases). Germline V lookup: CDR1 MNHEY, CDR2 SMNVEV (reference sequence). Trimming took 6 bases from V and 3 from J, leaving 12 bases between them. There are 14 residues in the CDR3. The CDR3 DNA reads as TGTGCCAGCAGGGCAGGGCGTAACAATCAGCCCCAGCATTTT. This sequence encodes CASRAGRNNQPQHF.

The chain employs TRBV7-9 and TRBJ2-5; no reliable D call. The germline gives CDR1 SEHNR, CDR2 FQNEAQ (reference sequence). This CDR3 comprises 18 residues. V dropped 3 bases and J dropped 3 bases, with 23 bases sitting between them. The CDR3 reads CASSFLSSRESVKETQYF. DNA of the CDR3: TGTGCCAGCAGCTTTCTAAGTTCAAGGGAATCCGTTAAAGAGACCCAGTACTTC.

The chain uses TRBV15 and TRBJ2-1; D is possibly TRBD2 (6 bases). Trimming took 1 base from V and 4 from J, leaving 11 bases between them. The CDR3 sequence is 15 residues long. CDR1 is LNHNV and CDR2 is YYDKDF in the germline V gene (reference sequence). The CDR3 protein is CATSRGDSTYNEQFF. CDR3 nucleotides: TGTGCCACCAGCAGAGGGGACTCAACTTACAATGAGCAGTTCTTC. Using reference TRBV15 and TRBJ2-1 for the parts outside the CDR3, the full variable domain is DAMVIQNPRYQVTQFGKPVTLSCSQTLNHNVMYWYQQKSSQAPKLLFHYYDKDFNNEADTPDNFQSRRPNTSFCFLDIRSPGLGDTAMYLCATSRGDSTYNEQFFGPGTRLTVL.

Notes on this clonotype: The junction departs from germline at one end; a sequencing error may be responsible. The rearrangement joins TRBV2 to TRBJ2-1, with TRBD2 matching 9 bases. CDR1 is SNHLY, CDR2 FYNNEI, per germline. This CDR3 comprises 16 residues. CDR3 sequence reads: CASREALAGAYNERFF. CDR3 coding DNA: TGTGCCAGCAGGGAGGCATTAGCGGGAGCCTACAATGAGCGGTTCTTC.

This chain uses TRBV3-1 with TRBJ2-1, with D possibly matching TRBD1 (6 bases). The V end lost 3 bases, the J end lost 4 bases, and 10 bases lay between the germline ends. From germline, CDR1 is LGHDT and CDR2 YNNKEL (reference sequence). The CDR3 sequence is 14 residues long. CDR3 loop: CASSHIQGYNEQFF. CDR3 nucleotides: TGTGCCAGCAGCCACATACAGGGATACAATGAGCAGTTCTTC.

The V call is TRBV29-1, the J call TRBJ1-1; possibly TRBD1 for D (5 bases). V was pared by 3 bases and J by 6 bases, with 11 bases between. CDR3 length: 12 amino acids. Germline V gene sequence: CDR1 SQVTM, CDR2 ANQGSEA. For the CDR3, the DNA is TGCAGCGTTGAGCCTGGGGGTTCTGAAGCTTTCTTT. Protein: CSVEPGGSEAFF.

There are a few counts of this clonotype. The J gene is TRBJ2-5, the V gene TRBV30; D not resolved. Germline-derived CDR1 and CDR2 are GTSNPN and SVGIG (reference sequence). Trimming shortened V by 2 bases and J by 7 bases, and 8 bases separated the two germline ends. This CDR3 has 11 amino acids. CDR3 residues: CAWSPSVTQYF. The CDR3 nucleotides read TGTGCCTGGAGTCCCTCAGTGACCCAGTACTTC.

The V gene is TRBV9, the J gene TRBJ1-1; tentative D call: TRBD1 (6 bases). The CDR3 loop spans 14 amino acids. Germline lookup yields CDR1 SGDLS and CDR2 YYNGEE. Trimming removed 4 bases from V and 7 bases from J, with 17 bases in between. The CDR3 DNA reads TGTGCCAGCAGCTTCGGGGACACCAGGGGTGAAGCTTTCTTT. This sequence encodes CASSFGDTRGEAFF.

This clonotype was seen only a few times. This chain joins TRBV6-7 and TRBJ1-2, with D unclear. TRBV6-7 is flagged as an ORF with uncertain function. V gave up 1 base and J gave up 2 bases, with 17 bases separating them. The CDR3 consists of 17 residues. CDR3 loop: CASSYWRAPVPNYGYTF. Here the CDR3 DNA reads TGTGCCAGCAGTTACTGGAGAGCCCCCGTCCCCAACTATGGCTACACCTTC.

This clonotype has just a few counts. Here the CDR3 reads CASSTWTDLQETQYF. The CDR3 nucleotides read TGTGCCAGCAGCACATGGACAGACCTCCAAGAGACCCAGTACTTC. The V call is TRBV7-8, the J call TRBJ2-5, with a weak D call TRBD1 (6 bases). Germline CDR1 reads SGHVS; CDR2 reads FQNEAQ. V lost 5 bases, J lost 1 base, and 14 bases lay in between. The CDR3 covers 15 residues.

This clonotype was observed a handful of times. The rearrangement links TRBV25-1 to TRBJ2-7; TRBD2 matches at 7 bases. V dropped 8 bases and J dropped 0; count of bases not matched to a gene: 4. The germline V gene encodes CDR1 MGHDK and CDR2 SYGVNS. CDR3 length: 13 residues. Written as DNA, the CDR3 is TGTGCCAGCGCGGGGGTAGTCTCCTACGAGCAGTACTTC. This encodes CASAGVVSYEQYF.

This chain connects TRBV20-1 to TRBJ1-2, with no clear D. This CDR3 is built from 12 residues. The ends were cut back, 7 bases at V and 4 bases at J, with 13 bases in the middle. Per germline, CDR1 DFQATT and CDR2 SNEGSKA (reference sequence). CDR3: CSGSTDPYGYTF. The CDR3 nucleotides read TGCAGTGGATCCACCGACCCCTATGGCTACACCTTC.

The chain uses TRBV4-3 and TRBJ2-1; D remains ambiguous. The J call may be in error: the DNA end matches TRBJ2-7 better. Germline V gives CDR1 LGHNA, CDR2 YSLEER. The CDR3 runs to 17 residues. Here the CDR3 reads CASSRDLATKYNNEQYF. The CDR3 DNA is TGCGCCAGCAGCCGCGATCTCGCGACCAAATATAACAATGAGCAGTACTTC.

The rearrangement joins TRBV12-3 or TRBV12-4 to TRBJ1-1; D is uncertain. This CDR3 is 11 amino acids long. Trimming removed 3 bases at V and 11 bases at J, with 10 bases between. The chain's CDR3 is CASSFRLNAFF. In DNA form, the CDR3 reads TGTGCCAGCAGTTTTCGGCTGAACGCTTTCTTT.

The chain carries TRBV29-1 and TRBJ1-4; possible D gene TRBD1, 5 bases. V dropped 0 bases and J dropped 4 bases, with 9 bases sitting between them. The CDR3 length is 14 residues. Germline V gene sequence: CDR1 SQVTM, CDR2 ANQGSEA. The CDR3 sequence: CSVEEGGHNEKLFF. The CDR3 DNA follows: TGCAGCGTTGAAGAGGGGGGTCATAATGAAAAACTGTTTTTT.

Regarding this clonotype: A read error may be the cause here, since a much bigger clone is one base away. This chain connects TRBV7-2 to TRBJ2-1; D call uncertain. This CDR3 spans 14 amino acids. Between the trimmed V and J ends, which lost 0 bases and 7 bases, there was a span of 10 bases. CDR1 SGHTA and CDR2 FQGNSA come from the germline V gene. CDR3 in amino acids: CASSLAQQLNEQFF. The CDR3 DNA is TGTGCCAGCAGCTTAGCGCAGCAGCTAAATGAGCAGTTCTTC.

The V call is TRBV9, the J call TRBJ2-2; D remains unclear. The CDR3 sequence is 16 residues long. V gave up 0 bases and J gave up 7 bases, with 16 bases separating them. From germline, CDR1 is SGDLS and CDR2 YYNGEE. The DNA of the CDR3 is TGTGCCAGCAGCGTAGGACTCAGGTCGTCCCGCGGGGAGCTGTTTTTT. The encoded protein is CASSVGLRSSRGELFF.

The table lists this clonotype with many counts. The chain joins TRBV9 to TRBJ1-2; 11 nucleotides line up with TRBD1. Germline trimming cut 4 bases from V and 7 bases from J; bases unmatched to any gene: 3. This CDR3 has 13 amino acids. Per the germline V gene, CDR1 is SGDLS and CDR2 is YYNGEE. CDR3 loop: CASSRDRGIGYTF. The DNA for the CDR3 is TGTGCCAGCAGCAGGGACAGGGGGATTGGCTACACCTTC.

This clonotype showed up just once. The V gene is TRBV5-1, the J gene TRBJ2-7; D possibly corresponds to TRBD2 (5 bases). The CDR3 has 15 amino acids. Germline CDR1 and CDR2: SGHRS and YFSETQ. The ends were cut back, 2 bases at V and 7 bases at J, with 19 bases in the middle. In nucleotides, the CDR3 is TGCGCCAGCAGCTTTCTGCGGGTCCCCTACAATGAGCAGTACTTC. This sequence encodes CASSFLRVPYNEQYF.